This TCR beta chain is drawn from a study of T cells in Graves' hyperthyroidism and ophthalmopathy. Whole-study results and caveats: In blood, most of the thyroid clonotypes expanded above 0.001 were also present.

The investigators amplified TCR beta CDR3 regions from RNA transcripts. The HTBI primer set drove a first-round RT-PCR of the TCR CDR3. MiXCR was run by TCRdb on the multiplex PCR reads, yielding one entry per CDR3 protein. The sample yields some 690,000 distinct CDR3 sequences, around 15% seen once. Graves' hyperthyroidism without ophthalmopathy progression within 18 months was termed stable. Exclusion of a patient resulted from uncontrolled infection, other autoimmune disease, pregnancy or lactation. In its sample, this clonotype was seen many times. What it binds is unknown. The CDR3 is made up of 18 amino acids. V trimming: 4 bases; J trimming: 3 bases; junction bases outside the gene matches: 14. The germline V gene has CDR1 SGHTA and CDR2 FQGTGA.

Sequencing was done on a sample of blood. The origin of this receptor is a man aged 50-60 years with Graves' hyperthyroidism. This sequence joins TRBV7-3 and TRBJ2-3; the match to TRBD2 covers 9 bases. Here the CDR3 reads CASSSQSHSTSGTDTQYF. The DNA for the CDR3 is TGTGCCAGCAGCTCACAGTCGCACTCGACTAGCGGTACAGATACGCAGTATTTT. The variable domain in full, completed from reference TRBV7-3 and TRBJ2-3, reads GAGVSQTPSNKVTEKGKYVELRCDPISGHTALYWYRQSLGQGPEFLIYFQGTGAADDSGLPNDRFFAVRPEGSVSTLKIQRTERGDSAVYLCASSSQSHSTSGTDTQYFGPGTRLTVL.